This TCR beta chain was captured in a study of tumor and adjacent non-tumor tissue in lung cancer. Across the study: The patients, 10 or so men and five or six women, were about 30 to 85 with stage I to III disease.

Three rounds of nested PCR, following a modified ARM-PCR protocol, produced the TCRbeta library. TCRdb re-called the multiplex PCR reads with MiXCR, one entry per CDR3 protein. This sample has roughly 75,000 distinct CDR3 sequences, with about two thirds found just once. RNA was extracted from bulk tissue without any cell sorting. This non-tumor lung sample came from over 3 cm beyond the tumor edge. General observations from the study: Significantly higher TCR diversity was found in tumor than normal lung.

In regard to this clonotype: Its target is not known. A read error may account for a junction end that differs from germline.

Germline CDR1 is MNHEY and CDR2 is SVGEGT. This CDR3 is 20 amino acids long. The sample consisted of distant non-tumor lung tissue. This receptor was obtained from a woman between 50 and 59 years old with non-small cell lung cancer. V is TRBV6-2 or TRBV6-3 and J is TRBJ1-5; D unclear. The CDR3, as DNA: TGTGCCGGCAGTTTCTCATCTATGGTATATGTCAGCGGTCTTAATCAGCCCCAGCATTTT. Residues: CAGSFSSMVYVSGLNQPQHF.